The rows below give T cell receptor beta chains drawn from one sample of a study of shared clonotypes between healthy human individuals. The data were produced by immunoSEQ multiplex PCR, yet TCRdb's version contains in-frame clones alone and is incomplete. The sample lists about 700,000 clones; just over 90% were seen once. Sample: naive CD8+ T cells sorted from blood. Receptor source: a man aged 25-45 years in good health. CDR3s leave out the opening cysteine and the closing phenylalanine or tryptophan.

V gene: TRBV7-9; J gene: TRBJ2-7; CDR3 protein: ASQSGDRGYEQY
V gene: TRBV29-1; J gene: TRBJ1-3; CDR3 protein: SVEDQETGVVDTIY
V gene: TRBV28; J gene: TRBJ2-7; CDR3 protein: ASSLDWGQGNEQY
V gene: TRBV28; J gene: TRBJ2-7; CDR3 protein: ASSAGLASGSYEQY
V gene: TRBV6-6; J gene: TRBJ1-1; CDR3 protein: ASSPPTEAF
V gene: TRBV2; J gene: TRBJ2-5; CDR3 protein: ASSGRGSPPGTQY
V gene: TRBV6-1; J gene: TRBJ1-1; CDR3 protein: ASTERGRGTEAF
V gene: TRBV7-9; J gene: TRBJ2-7; CDR3 protein: ASSPNDRGRVYEQY
V gene: TRBV27; J gene: TRBJ1-1; CDR3 protein: ASSLFKNTEAF
V gene: TRBV7-2; J gene: TRBJ2-5; CDR3 protein: ASSWTGPWGTQY
V gene: TRBV27; J gene: TRBJ2-5; CDR3 protein: ASSIQGNQETQY
V gene: TRBV21-1; J gene: TRBJ1-1; CDR3 protein: ASSIGTGVSGNTEAF
V gene: TRBV5-6; J gene: TRBJ1-1; CDR3 protein: ASSPGPNTEAF
V gene: TRBV5-1; J gene: TRBJ2-5; CDR3 protein: ASSSPGLANQETQY
V gene: TRBV28; J gene: TRBJ1-1; CDR3 protein: ASSPGQGARNTEAF
V gene: TRBV7-9; J gene: TRBJ2-1; CDR3 protein: ASVSSPGSSYNEQF
V gene: TRBV14; J gene: TRBJ2-3; CDR3 protein: ASSQDASGRTDTQY
V gene: TRBV6-4; J gene: TRBJ2-7; CDR3 protein: ASSVYEQY
V gene: TRBV18; J gene: TRBJ2-7; CDR3 protein: ASSRGGNYEQY
V gene: TRBV28; J gene: TRBJ2-7; CDR3 protein: ASSLSLDEQY
V gene: TRBV5-1; J gene: TRBJ2-7; CDR3 protein: ASSPGTDTYEQY
V gene: TRBV28; J gene: TRBJ1-5; CDR3 protein: ASMLLHNQPQH
V gene: TRBV7-9; J gene: TRBJ2-7; CDR3 protein: ASSLVVQGSYEQY
V gene: TRBV5-1; J gene: TRBJ1-2; CDR3 protein: ASSLAVSLGQGDGGYT
V gene: TRBV4-1; J gene: TRBJ1-4; CDR3 protein: ASSQVFPGSTNEKLF
V gene: TRBV29-1; J gene: TRBJ2-5; CDR3 protein: SADPTGQETQY
V gene: TRBV7-2; J gene: TRBJ1-1; CDR3 protein: ASSTSWGGGTEAF
V gene: TRBV19; J gene: TRBJ2-1; CDR3 protein: ASTTGYEQF
V gene: TRBV7-9; J gene: TRBJ2-5; CDR3 protein: ASTLLGRDQETQY
V gene: TRBV15; J gene: TRBJ2-3; CDR3 protein: ATSRTRLAGATDTQY
V gene: TRBV11-2; J gene: TRBJ1-4; CDR3 protein: ASSSREKLF
V gene: TRBV11-2; J gene: TRBJ1-3; CDR3 protein: ASSAVRGPGYSGNTIY
V gene: TRBV9; J gene: TRBJ2-7; CDR3 protein: ASSVGGSGYEQY
V gene: TRBV29-1; J gene: TRBJ2-1; CDR3 protein: SAAQGARNNEQF
V gene: TRBV5-4; J gene: TRBJ1-1; CDR3 protein: ASTGRGYTEAF
V gene: TRBV2; J gene: TRBJ1-1; CDR3 protein: ASPLLENTEAF
V gene: TRBV6-1; J gene: TRBJ2-7; CDR3 protein: ASREGTGTYEQY
V gene: TRBV5-1; J gene: TRBJ2-3; CDR3 protein: ASTKGVAESTDTQY
V gene: TRBV4-1; J gene: TRBJ2-7; CDR3 protein: ASSQALAGGYEQY
V gene: TRBV7-6; J gene: TRBJ2-7; CDR3 protein: ASSSGGGQTYEQY
V gene: TRBV18; J gene: TRBJ2-3; CDR3 protein: ASSPQGTDTQY
V gene: TRBV28; J gene: TRBJ2-1; CDR3 protein: ASSLWESSSYNEQF
V gene: TRBV5-1; J gene: TRBJ2-6; CDR3 protein: ASSPLSGTGYSGANVLT
V gene: TRBV4-3; J gene: TRBJ2-1; CDR3 protein: ASSPRLAEYNEQF
V gene: TRBV6-1; J gene: TRBJ2-5; CDR3 protein: ASSEVPGQGGGDQETQY
V gene: TRBV7-9; J gene: TRBJ2-7; CDR3 protein: ASSPGVVGQYEQY
V gene: TRBV7-9; J gene: TRBJ2-7; CDR3 protein: ASSPDTSSYEQY